The present T cell receptor beta chain was sequenced within a study of T cell responses to AZD1222 COVID-19 vaccine. The method was immunoSEQ multiplex PCR; TCRdb's version includes in-frame clones alone and lacks a portion of them. The data show 95,000 to 150,000 clones, 70% to 90% seen once. Study results and caveats: Researchers report vaccine-associated CD4 TCRs spanning spike, with dominance at 160-218 and 743-854. Mostly white British, mostly female donors; authors suggested clonal diversity may be underestimated.

CDR3 length equals 14 residues. Trimming took 6 bases from V and 4 from J; bases not matched to a gene: 8. The germline V gene encodes CDR1 SGHTA and CDR2 FQGNSA. As concerns this clone: No antigen is known for it.

The V and J genes are TRBV7-2 and TRBJ1-2, with 7 bases that match TRBD1. The TCR comes from an adult in good health. The sequencing used peripheral blood, collected on day 0 of AZD1222 vaccination. CDR3 nucleotides: TGTGCCAGCAGAGAAAACAGGGGTGCCTATGGCTACACCTTC. Its translation is CASRENRGAYGYTF.